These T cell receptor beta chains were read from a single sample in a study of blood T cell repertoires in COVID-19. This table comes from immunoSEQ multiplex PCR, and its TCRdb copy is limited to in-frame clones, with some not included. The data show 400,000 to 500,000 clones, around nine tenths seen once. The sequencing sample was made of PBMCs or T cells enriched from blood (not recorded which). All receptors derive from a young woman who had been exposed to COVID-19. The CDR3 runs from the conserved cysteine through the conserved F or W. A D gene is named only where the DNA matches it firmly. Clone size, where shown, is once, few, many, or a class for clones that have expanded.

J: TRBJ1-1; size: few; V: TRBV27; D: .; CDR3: CASRRQGAQAFF; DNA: TGTGCCAGCAGGAGGCAGGGTGCCCAAGCTTTCTTT
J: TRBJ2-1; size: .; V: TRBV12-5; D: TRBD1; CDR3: CASGAGTGPSNEQFF; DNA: TGTGCTAGTGGCGCAGGGACAGGGCCATCCAATGAGCAGTTCTTC
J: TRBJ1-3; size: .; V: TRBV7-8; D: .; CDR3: CASSPVAGQGNTIYF; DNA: TGTGCCAGCAGCCCGGTGGCAGGGCAGGGAAACACCATATATTTT
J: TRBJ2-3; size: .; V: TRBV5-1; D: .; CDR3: CASSSGLGYTDTQYF; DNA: TGCGCCAGCAGCTCGGGACTGGGATACACAGATACGCAGTATTTT
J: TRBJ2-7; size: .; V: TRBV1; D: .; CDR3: CTSSPGGRTYEQYF; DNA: TGCACCAGCAGCCCAGGGGGACGCACCTACGAGCAGTACTTC
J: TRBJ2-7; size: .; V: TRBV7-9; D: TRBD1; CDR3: CASSRTLGTGGNYEQYF; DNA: TGTGCCAGCAGCCGAACTTTGGGGACAGGGGGGAACTACGAGCAGTACTTC
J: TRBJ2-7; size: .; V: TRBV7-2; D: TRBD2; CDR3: CASSQGLAGIPHEQYF; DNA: TGTGCCAGCAGCCAGGGACTAGCGGGAATTCCCCACGAGCAGTACTTC
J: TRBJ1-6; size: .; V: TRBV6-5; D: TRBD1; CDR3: CASSRQGALESPLHF; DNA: TGTGCCAGCAGCCGACAGGGGGCGTTAGAATCACCCCTCCACTTT
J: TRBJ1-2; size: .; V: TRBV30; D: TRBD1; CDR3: CAWSLDRGYGYTF; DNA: TGTGCCTGGAGTCTCGACAGGGGGTATGGCTACACCTTC
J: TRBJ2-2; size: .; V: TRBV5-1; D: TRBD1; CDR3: CASSLWTGVTGELFF; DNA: TGCGCCAGCAGCCTCTGGACAGGGGTTACCGGGGAGCTGTTTTTT
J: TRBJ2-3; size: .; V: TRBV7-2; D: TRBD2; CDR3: CASSLPGLAATDTQYF; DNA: TGTGCCAGCAGCTTACCGGGACTAGCGGCTACAGATACGCAGTATTTT
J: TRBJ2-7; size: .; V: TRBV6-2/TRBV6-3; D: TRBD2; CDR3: CASSYPVRRGASYEQYF; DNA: TGTGCCAGCAGTTACCCGGTTCGGCGGGGGGCCTCCTACGAGCAGTACTTC
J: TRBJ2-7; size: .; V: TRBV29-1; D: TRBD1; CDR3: CSVVGQGLNEQYF; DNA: TGCAGCGTAGTGGGACAGGGGCTAAACGAGCAGTACTTC
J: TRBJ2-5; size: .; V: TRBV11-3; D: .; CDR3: CASSFGFGGRETQYF; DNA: TGTGCCAGCAGCTTCGGCTTCGGGGGGCGAGAGACCCAGTACTTC
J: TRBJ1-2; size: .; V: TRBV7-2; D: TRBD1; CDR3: CASSSGQGGNYGYTF; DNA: TGTGCCAGCAGCTCCGGACAGGGCGGTAACTATGGCTACACCTTC
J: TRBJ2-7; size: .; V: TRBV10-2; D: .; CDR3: CASSEVASDFYEQYF; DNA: TGCGCCAGCAGTGAGGTGGCTAGCGATTTCTACGAGCAGTACTTC
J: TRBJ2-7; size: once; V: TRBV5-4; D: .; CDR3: CASSLTATSYEQYF; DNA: TGTGCCAGCAGCTTGACAGCAACCTCCTACGAGCAGTACTTC
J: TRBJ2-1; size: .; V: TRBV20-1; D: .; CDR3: CSASKHNEQFF; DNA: TGCAGTGCTAGCAAGCACAATGAGCAGTTCTTC
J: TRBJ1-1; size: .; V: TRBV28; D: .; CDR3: CASSPSPTGNTEAFF; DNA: TGTGCCAGCAGCCCTTCTCCTACAGGGAACACTGAAGCTTTCTTT
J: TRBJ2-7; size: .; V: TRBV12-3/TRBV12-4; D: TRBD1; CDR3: CASRPGSGGEQYF; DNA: TGTGCCAGCAGGCCGGGATCAGGGGGCGAGCAGTACTTC
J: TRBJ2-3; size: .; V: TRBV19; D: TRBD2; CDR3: CASKGLAGGTDTQYF; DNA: TGTGCCAGTAAGGGACTAGCGGGGGGCACAGATACGCAGTATTTT
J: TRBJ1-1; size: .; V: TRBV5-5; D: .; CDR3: CASSLSGDSLTEAFF; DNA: TGTGCCAGCAGCTTGAGTGGCGACAGCCTCACTGAAGCTTTCTTT
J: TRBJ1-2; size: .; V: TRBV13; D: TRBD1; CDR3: CASRRQGSRYGYTF; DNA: TGTGCCAGCAGGAGACAGGGGTCGAGGTATGGCTACACCTTC
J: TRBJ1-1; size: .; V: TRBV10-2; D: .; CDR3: CASSETGMNTEAFF; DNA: TGCGCCAGCAGTGAAACAGGCATGAACACTGAAGCTTTCTTT
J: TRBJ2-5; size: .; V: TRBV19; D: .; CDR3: CASRRPGETQYF; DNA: TGTGCCAGTAGAAGGCCCGGGGAGACCCAGTACTTC
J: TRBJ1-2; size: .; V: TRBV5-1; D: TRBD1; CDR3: CASSFGDRGYGYTF; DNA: TGCGCCAGCAGCTTCGGGGACAGGGGGTATGGCTACACCTTC
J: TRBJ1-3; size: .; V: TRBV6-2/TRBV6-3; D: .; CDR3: CASSYEGSGNTIYF; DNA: TGTGCCAGCAGTTACGAGGGCTCTGGAAACACCATATATTTT
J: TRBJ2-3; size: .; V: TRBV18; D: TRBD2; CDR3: CASSPTASGGADTQYF; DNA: TGTGCCAGCTCACCGACGGCTAGCGGGGGGGCAGATACGCAGTATTTT
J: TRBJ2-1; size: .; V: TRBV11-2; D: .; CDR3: CASSLVRGANEQFF; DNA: TGTGCCAGCAGCTTAGTCCGCGGCGCGAATGAGCAGTTCTTC
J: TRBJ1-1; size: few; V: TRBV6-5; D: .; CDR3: CASSYSRGNTEAFF; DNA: TGTGCCAGCAGTTACTCCCGCGGGAACACTGAAGCTTTCTTT
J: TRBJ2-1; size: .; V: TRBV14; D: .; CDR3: CASSQEGSPNEQFF; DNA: TGTGCCAGCAGCCAAGAAGGGAGCCCCAATGAGCAGTTCTTC
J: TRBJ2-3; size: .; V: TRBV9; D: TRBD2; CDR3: CASSRLAGGTDTQYF; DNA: TGTGCCAGCTCCCGACTAGCGGGGGGCACAGATACGCAGTATTTT
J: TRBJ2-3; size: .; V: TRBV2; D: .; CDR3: CASSEKWGSKVNPYTQYF; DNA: TGTGCCAGCAGTGAAAAGTGGGGCAGCAAAGTCAACCCTTATACGCAGTATTTT
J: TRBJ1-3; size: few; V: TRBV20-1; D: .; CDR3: CSASRGEGNTIYF; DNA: TGCAGTGCTAGTCGGGGGGAAGGAAACACCATATATTTT
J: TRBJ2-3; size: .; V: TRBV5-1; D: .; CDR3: CASSFRGSGPSTDTQYF; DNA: TGCGCCAGCAGCTTCCGGGGTAGCGGACCTAGCACAGATACGCAGTATTTT
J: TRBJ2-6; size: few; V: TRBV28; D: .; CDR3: CASGRFSGANVLTF; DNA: TGTGCCAGCGGGAGGTTCTCTGGGGCCAACGTCCTGACTTTC
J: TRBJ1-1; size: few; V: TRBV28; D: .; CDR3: CASSPDRKAFF; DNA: TGTGCCAGCAGTCCCGACAGAAAAGCTTTCTTT
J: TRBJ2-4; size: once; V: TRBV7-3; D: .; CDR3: CASSLDSKNIQYF; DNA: TGTGCCAGCAGCTTGGACAGCAAAAACATTCAGTACTTC
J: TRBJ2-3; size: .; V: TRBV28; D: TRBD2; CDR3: CASSPGLAGADTQYF; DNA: TGTGCCAGCAGCCCTGGACTAGCGGGAGCGGATACGCAGTATTTT
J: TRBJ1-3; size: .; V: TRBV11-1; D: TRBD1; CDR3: CASSFGTVGNTIYF; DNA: TGTGCCAGCAGCTTCGGGACAGTGGGAAACACCATATATTTT
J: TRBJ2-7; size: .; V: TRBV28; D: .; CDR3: CASSLQGGNYEQYF; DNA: TGTGCCAGCAGTCTACAGGGGGGGAACTACGAGCAGTACTTC
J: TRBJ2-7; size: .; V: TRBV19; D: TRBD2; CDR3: CASSMILAAVTSSYEQYF; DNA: TGTGCCAGTAGTATGATACTAGCGGCCGTAACAAGCTCCTACGAGCAGTACTTC
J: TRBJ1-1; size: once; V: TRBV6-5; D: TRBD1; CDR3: CASSKDRVQNTEAFF; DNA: TGTGCCAGCAGCAAGGACAGGGTCCAGAACACTGAAGCTTTCTTT
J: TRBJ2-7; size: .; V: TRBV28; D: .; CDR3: CASKTGSYEQYF; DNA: TGTGCCAGCAAAACGGGATCCTACGAGCAGTACTTC
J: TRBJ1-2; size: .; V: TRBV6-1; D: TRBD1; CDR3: CASSEGDRGYYGYTF; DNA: TGTGCCAGCAGTGAAGGGGACAGGGGTTACTATGGCTACACCTTC
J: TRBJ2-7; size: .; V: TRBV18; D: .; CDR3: CASSPQVEEYEQYF; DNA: TGTGCCAGCTCACCACAGGTTGAGGAGTACGAGCAGTACTTC
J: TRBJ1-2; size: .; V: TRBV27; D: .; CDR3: CASRPLGVQLYGYTF; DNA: TGTGCCAGCAGACCCCTAGGGGTACAGCTCTATGGCTACACCTTC
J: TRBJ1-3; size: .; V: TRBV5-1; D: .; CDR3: CASSLRELTETGNTIYF; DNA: TGCGCCAGCAGCTTGAGAGAATTGACTGAAACGGGAAACACCATATATTTT
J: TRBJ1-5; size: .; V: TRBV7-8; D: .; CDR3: CASSLRPGNSNQPQHF; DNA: TGTGCCAGCAGCTTACGTCCAGGGAATAGCAATCAGCCCCAGCATTTT
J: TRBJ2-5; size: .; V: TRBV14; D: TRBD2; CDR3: CASSQSLAGQETQYF; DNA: TGTGCCAGCAGCCAATCACTAGCGGGGCAAGAGACCCAGTACTTC